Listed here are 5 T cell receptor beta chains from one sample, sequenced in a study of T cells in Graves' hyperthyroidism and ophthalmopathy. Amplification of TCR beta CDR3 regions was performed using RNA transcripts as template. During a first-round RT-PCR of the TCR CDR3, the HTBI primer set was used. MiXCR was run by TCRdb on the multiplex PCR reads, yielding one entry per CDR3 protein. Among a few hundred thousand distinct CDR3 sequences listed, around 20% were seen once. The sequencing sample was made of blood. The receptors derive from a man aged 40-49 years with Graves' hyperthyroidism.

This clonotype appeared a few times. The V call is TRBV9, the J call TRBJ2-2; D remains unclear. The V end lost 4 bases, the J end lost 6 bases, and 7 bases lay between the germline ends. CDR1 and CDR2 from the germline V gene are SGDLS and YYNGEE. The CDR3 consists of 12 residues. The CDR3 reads CASSPSAGELFF. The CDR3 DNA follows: TGTGCCAGCAGCCCTTCTGCCGGGGAGCTGTTTTTT.

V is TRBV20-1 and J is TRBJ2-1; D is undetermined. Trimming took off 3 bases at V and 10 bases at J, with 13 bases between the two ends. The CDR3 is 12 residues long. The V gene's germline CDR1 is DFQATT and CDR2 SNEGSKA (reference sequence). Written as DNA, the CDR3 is TGCAGTGCTAGCCGGCCCGATGAAGAGCAGTTCTTC. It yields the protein CSASRPDEEQFF.

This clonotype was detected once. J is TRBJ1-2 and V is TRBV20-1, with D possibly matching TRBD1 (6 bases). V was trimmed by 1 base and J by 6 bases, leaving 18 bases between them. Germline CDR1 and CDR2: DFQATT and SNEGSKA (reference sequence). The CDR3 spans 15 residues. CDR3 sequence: CSARASWRDIHGYTF. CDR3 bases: TGCAGTGCTAGAGCCTCCTGGAGGGACATCCATGGCTACACCTTC.

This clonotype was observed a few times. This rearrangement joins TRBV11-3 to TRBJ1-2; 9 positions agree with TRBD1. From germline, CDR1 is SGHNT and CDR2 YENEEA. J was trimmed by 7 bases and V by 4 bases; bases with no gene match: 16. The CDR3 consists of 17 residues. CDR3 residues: CASSCKTGTGYFGGYTF. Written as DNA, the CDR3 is TGTGCCAGCAGCTGCAAAACCGGGACAGGGTACTTTGGTGGCTACACCTTC.

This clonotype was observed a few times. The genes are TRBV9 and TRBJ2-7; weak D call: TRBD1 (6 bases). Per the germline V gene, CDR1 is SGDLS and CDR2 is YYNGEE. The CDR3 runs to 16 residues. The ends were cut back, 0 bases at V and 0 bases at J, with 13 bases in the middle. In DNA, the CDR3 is TGTGCCAGCAGCGTAGGGGGACAAGGGGACTCCTACGAGCAGTACTTC. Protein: CASSVGGQGDSYEQYF.